This T cell receptor (beta chain) was sequenced for a study of monozygotic twins with inflammatory bowel disease. Regarding the study as a whole: Twins with IBD were found to have lower TCRbeta diversity (inverse Simpson) than healthy co-twins.

UMIs with a 6-nucleotide sample barcode were added by template switching. TCRdb re-called the 5' RACE reads; every CDR3 protein appears as one record, without DNA. This sample's table reports tens of thousands of distinct CDR3 sequences. CDR1 and CDR2 from the germline V gene are LGHNA and YNFKEQ. CDR3 length: 13 residues. Researchers isolated total RNA from whole blood without sorting T cells. Concerning this clonotype itself: Antigen unknown.

The rearrangement links TRBV4-2 to TRBJ2-5. Material for sequencing was blood. The sequence was collected from a human donor with ulcerative colitis or Crohn's disease, or a healthy co-twin of an affected twin (not recorded which). This CDR3 is CASSLTLQETQYF.